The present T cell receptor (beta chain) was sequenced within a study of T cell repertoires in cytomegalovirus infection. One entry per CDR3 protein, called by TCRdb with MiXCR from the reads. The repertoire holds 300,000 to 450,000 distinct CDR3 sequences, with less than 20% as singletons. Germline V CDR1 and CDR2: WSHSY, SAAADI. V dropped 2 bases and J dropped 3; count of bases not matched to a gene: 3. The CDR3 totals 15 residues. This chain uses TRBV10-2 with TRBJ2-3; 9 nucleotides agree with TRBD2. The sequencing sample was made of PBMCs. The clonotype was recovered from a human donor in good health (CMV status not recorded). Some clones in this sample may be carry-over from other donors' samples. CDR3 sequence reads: CASSEMLAGTDTQYF. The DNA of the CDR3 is TGCGCCAGCAGTGAGATGCTAGCGGGAACAGATACGCAGTATTTT.